This paragraph reports one TCR beta chain. Recent vaccinations or acute infections were absent in the healthy HIV-negative adult donors. This sample is part of a study of shared clonotypes between healthy human individuals. Deep-level settings were used for running the assay. The data were produced by immunoSEQ multiplex PCR, yet TCRdb's version contains in-frame clones alone and is incomplete. The sample yields 2 million to 2.5 million clones, approximately 93% seen once. Trimming cost V 3 bases and J 2 bases; bases outside gene matches: 5. The CDR3 sequence is 15 residues long. Per germline, CDR1 SGHRS and CDR2 YFSETQ.

The source of this sequence is a man aged 18 to 29 in good health. Some clones in this sample may be carry-over from other donors' samples. The chain links TRBV5-1 to TRBJ2-7, with 10 bases lining up with TRBD2. Sequences were obtained from naive CD4+ T cells from PBMCs. Subset noted: CD45RA+ positively selected. CDR3 nucleotides: TGCGCCAGCAGCTCACTAGCGGGGCCTACCTACGAGCAGTACTTC. It codes for CASSSLAGPTYEQYF.